This passage covers 17 T cell receptor beta chains from one sample sequenced in a study of shared clonotypes between healthy human individuals. Data came from immunoSEQ multiplex PCR; TCRdb stores just in-frame clones and leaves some out. The table records about 2.4 million clones, roughly 93% of them present only once. Material for sequencing was naive CD4+ T cells from PBMCs. The subset is: CD45RA+ positively selected. Receptors were obtained from a man younger than 35 in good health. Some clones in this sample may be carry-over from other donors' samples.

A word on this clone: Other DNA sequences from this sample encode an identical CDR3 as well. V is TRBV28 and J is TRBJ1-3; D unresolved. The germline V gene encodes CDR1 MDHEN and CDR2 SYDVKM. The CDR3 covers 14 residues. Between the trimmed V and J ends, which lost 2 bases and 0 bases, there was a span of 5 bases. CDR3 nucleotide sequence: TGTGCCAGCAGTTTAGGCGGCTCTGGAAACACCATATATTTT. Protein sequence: CASSLGGSGNTIYF. The full variable domain, rest sourced from reference TRBV28 and TRBJ1-3, is DVKVTQSSRYLVKRTGEKVFLECVQDMDHENMFWYRQDPGLGLRLIYFSYDVKMKEKGDIPEGYSVSREKKERFSLILESASTNQTSMYLCASSLGGSGNTIYFGEGSWLTVV.

This sequence joins TRBV6-5 and TRBJ1-3; D unclear. Germline V gene sequence: CDR1 MNHEY, CDR2 SVGAGI. This CDR3 spans 16 amino acids. Trimming shortened V by 0 bases and J by 4 bases, and 13 bases separated the two germline ends. The CDR3 protein is CASSYSRANMGNTIYF. In nucleotides, the CDR3 is TGTGCCAGCAGTTACTCGAGGGCAAATATGGGAAACACCATATATTTT.

The V gene is TRBV28, the J gene TRBJ2-3; 8 positions agree with TRBD2. CDR1 is MDHEN and CDR2 is SYDVKM in the germline V gene. CDR3 size: 17 residues. V was clipped by 2 bases and J by 0 bases; unmatched bases: 7. The CDR3 sequence is CASSLRSAGVSTDTQYF. CDR3 DNA: TGTGCCAGCAGTTTAAGATCAGCGGGAGTGAGCACAGATACGCAGTATTTT.

V usage is TRBV28 and J usage is TRBJ2-2, with TRBD2 matching 11 bases. V shed 11 bases, J shed 6 bases, and the junction held 11 bases outside the gene matches. The CDR3 length is 15 residues. CDR1 and CDR2 (germline): MDHEN, SYDVKM. CDR3 amino acids: CAGATSGSFSGELFF. The CDR3 bases are TGTGCCGGCGCCACTAGCGGGAGTTTCTCCGGGGAGCTGTTTTTT.

The CDR3 region has the DNA TGTGCCAGCAGCTTAACCAGGCGGTCCTACAATGAGCAGTTCTTC. It codes for CASSLTRRSYNEQFF. The V and J genes are TRBV7-8 and TRBJ2-1; unclear D gene. Looked up from germline, CDR1 is SGHVS and CDR2 is FQNEAQ. The CDR3 loop spans 15 amino acids. The V gene lost 2 bases and the J gene lost 1 base, with 9 bases spanning the gap.

J is TRBJ1-6 and V is TRBV6-5; perhaps TRBD1 as D (5 bases). The CDR3 has 16 residues. Trimming pared 2 bases from V and 7 bases from J, leaving 15 bases between. Germline V gives CDR1 MNHEY, CDR2 SVGAGI. In DNA form, the CDR3 reads TGTGCCAGCAGTTACCTAAACCGGGGGGTCAATTCACCCCTCCACTTT. It translates to CASSYLNRGVNSPLHF.

The V call is TRBV28, the J call TRBJ1-5; tentatively, D is TRBD1 (5 bases). Deletions cut 7 bases from V and 4 bases from J, with 17 bases between. The germline gives CDR1 MDHEN, CDR2 SYDVKM. The CDR3 loop spans 15 amino acids. The CDR3 region has the DNA TGTGCCAGCAACCCACGGAGGGGTTGGAATCAGCCCCAGCATTTT. It encodes CASNPRRGWNQPQHF.

This clone occurred once. CDR3 in amino acids: CASSQDVASGSRETQYF. The CDR3 coding sequence is TGCGCCAGCAGCCAAGATGTGGCTAGCGGGAGTCGAGAGACCCAGTACTTC. This chain joins TRBV4-1 and TRBJ2-5, with 10 positions matching TRBD2. CDR1 is MGHRA and CDR2 is YSYEKL in the germline V gene. V was clipped by 0 bases and J by 4 bases; unmatched bases: 8. The CDR3 contains 17 residues.

The CDR3 here is CSAIRVGGYTF. The CDR3 nucleotides are TGCAGTGCTATCAGGGTGGGGGGCTACACCTTC. V is TRBV20-1 and J is TRBJ1-2; a weak D match, TRBD1 (5 bases). Trimming shortened V by 4 bases and J by 8 bases, and 11 bases separated the two germline ends. The CDR3 loop spans 11 amino acids. Germline-derived CDR1 and CDR2 are DFQATT and SNEGSKA (reference sequence).

The genes are TRBV6-5 and TRBJ2-1; 15 bases are shared with TRBD2. The germline gives CDR1 MNHEY, CDR2 SVGAGI. V lost 5 bases and J lost 9; bases outside the gene matches: 5. The CDR3 has 15 amino acids. The CDR3 sequence: CASSPPGLAGGEQFF. DNA for the CDR3: TGTGCCAGCAGTCCGCCGGGACTAGCGGGAGGTGAGCAGTTCTTC.

The chain carries TRBV29-1 and TRBJ1-2; D remains unclear. From germline, CDR1 is SQVTM and CDR2 ANQGSEA. Trimming pared 4 bases from V and 2 bases from J, leaving 11 bases between. CDR3 size: 13 residues. This chain's CDR3 is CSVVLRENYGYTF. CDR3 nucleotides: TGCAGCGTTGTCTTGAGGGAAAACTATGGCTACACCTTC.

This chain joins TRBV11-2 and TRBJ2-4; D is unclear. Germline V gene sequence: CDR1 SGHAT, CDR2 FQNNGV. Between the trimmed V and J ends, which lost 5 bases and 0 bases, there was a span of 8 bases. The CDR3 spans 14 residues. The CDR3 region is CASSPGVAKNIQYF. CDR3 bases: TGTGCCAGCAGCCCAGGAGTAGCCAAAAACATTCAGTACTTC.

V and J are TRBV30 and TRBJ2-5; 8 bases line up with TRBD2. The CDR3 covers 14 residues. After removal of 0 bases from V and 5 bases from J, the junction contained 5 bases not matched to a gene. The germline V gene has CDR1 GTSNPN and CDR2 SVGIG (reference sequence). The CDR3 sequence: CAWSVAGGRETQYF. The CDR3 DNA sequence: TGTGCCTGGAGTGTTGCGGGAGGCCGGGAGACCCAGTACTTC.

CDR3 in amino acids: CASSQTGGATEAFF. The CDR3 coding sequence is TGTGCCAGCTCACAGACAGGGGGGGCGACTGAAGCTTTCTTT. The genes are TRBV18 and TRBJ1-1, with TRBD1 matching over 9 bases. Losses at the gene ends were 4 bases for V and 5 bases for J; bases not matched to a gene: 5. The CDR3 totals 14 residues. Germline CDR1 and CDR2: KGHSH and LQKENI.

The chain carries TRBV11-2 and TRBJ2-1; 7 bases are a match to TRBD2. CDR1 and CDR2 from the germline V gene are SGHAT and FQNNGV. The CDR3 runs to 15 residues. J was trimmed by 8 bases and V by 1 base; bases with no gene match: 8. CDR3 loop: CASSLGTRQLDEQFF. The DNA for the CDR3 is TGTGCCAGCAGCTTAGGGACTAGGCAGTTGGATGAGCAGTTCTTC.

This chain joins TRBV19 and TRBJ2-2, with TRBD1 matching over 8 bases. Germline CDR1 and CDR2: LNHDA and SQIVND (reference sequence). V lost 4 bases to trimming and J lost 5 bases; unmatched junction nucleotides: 6. CDR3 size: 15 residues. The DNA for the CDR3 is TGTGCCAGTAGTAATGACAGGGGCTTTACCGGGGAGCTGTTTTTT. It specifies CASSNDRGFTGELFF.

CDR3 bases: TGTGCCAGCAGTGAGGGTTCCCTATACGTGTACAATGAGCAGTTCTTC. The encoded protein is CASSEGSLYVYNEQFF. The chain uses TRBV2 and TRBJ2-1; D ambiguous. This CDR3 comprises 16 residues. Trimming pared 3 bases from V and 4 bases from J, leaving 16 bases between. In germline, CDR1 is SNHLY, CDR2 FYNNEI.